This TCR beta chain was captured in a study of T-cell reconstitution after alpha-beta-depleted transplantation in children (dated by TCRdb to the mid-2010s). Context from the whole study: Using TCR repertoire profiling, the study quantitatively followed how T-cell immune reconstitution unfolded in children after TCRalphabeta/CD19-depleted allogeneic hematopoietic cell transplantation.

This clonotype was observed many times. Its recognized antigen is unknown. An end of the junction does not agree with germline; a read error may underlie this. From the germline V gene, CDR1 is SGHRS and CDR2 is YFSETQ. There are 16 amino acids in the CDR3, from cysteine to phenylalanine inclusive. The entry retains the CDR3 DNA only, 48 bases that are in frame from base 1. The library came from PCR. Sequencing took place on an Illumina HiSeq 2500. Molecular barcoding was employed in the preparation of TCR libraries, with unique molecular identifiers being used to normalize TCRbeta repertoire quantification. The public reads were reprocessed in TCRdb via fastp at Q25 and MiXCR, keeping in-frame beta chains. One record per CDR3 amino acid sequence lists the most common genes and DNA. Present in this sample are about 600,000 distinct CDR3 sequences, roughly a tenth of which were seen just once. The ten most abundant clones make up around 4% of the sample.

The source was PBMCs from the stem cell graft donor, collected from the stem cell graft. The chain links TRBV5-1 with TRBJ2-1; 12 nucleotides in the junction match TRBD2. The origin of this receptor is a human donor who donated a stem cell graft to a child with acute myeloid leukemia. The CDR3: CASSSGLAGSYNEQFF. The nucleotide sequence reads TGTGCCAGCAGTTCGGGACTAGCGGGCTCCTACAATGAGCAGTTCTTC.